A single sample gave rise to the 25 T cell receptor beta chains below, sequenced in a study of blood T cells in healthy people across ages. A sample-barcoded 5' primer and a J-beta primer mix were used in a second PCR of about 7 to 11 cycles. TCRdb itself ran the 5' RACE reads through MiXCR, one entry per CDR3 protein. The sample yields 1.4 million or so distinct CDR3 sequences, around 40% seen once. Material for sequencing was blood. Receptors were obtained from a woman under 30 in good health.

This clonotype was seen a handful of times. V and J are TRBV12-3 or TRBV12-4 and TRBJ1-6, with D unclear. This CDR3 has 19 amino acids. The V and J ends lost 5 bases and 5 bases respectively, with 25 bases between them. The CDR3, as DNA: TGTGCCAGCAGTCTCAAATTCTTTACGAGGAGATGGAATAATTCACCCCTCCACTTT. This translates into CASSLKFFTRRWNNSPLHF.

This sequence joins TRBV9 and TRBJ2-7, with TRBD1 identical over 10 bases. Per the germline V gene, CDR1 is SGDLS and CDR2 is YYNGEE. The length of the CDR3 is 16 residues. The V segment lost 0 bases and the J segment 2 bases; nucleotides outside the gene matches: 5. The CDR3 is CASSVGTGQGTYEQYF. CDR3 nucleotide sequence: TGTGCCAGCAGCGTAGGGACGGGACAGGGGACCTACGAGCAGTACTTC. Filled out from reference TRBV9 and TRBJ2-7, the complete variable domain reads DSGVTQTPKHLITATGQRVTLRCSPRSGDLSVYWYQQSLDQGLQFLIQYYNGEERAKGNILERFSAQQFPDLHSELNLSSLELGDSALYFCASSVGTGQGTYEQYFGPGTRLTVT.

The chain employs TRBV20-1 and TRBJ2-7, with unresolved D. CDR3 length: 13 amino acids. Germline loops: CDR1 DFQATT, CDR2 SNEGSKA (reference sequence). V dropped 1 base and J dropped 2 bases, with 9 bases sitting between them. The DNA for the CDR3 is TGCAGTGCTAGAGGACCGACCCCCTACGAGCAGTACTTC. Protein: CSARGPTPYEQYF.

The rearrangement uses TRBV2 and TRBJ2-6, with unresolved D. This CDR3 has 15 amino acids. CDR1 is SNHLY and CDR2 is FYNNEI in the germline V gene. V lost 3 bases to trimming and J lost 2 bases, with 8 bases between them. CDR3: CASSDGMTGANVLTF. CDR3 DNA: TGTGCCAGCAGTGATGGGATGACTGGGGCCAACGTCCTGACTTTC.

The CDR3 nucleotides are TGTGCCAGCAGGCTTGACAGGGCAAAAGCTAACTATGGCTACACCTTC. It translates to CASRLDRAKANYGYTF. J is TRBJ1-2 and V is TRBV7-8; 7 bases map to TRBD1. The CDR3 has 16 amino acids. The ends lost 6 bases at V and 0 bases at J; junction bases unmatched: 10. Germline V gene lookup returns CDR1 SGHVS and CDR2 FQNEAQ. The variable domain in full, with the rest retrieved from reference TRBV7-8 and TRBJ1-2, is GAGVSQSPRYKVAKRGQDVALRCDPISGHVSLFWYQQALGQGPEFLTYFQNEAQLDKSGLPSDRFFAERPEGSVSTLKIQRTQQEDSAVYLCASRLDRAKANYGYTFGSGTRLTVV.

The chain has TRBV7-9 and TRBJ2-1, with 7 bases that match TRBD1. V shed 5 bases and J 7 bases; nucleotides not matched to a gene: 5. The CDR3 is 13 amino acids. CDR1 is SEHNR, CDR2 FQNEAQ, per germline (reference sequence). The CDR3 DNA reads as TGTGCCAGCAGCCGGGGACAGACGAATGAGCAGTTCTTC. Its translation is CASSRGQTNEQFF.

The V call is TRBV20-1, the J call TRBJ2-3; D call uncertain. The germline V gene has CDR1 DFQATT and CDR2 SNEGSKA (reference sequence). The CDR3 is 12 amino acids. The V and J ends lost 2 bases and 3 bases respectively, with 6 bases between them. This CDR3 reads CSARLNTDTQYF. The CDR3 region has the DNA TGCAGTGCTAGACTAAATACAGATACGCAGTATTTT.

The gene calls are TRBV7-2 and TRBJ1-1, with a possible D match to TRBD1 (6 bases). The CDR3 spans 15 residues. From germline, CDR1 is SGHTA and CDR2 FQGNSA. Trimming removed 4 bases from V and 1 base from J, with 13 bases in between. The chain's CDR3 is CASSWAGTTNTEAFF. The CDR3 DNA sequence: TGTGCCAGCAGCTGGGCTGGGACAACGAACACTGAAGCTTTCTTT.

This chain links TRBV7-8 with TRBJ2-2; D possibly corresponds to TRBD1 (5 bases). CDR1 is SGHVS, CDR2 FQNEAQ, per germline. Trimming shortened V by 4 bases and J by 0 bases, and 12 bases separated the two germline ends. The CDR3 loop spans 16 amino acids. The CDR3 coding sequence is TGTGCCAGCAGCTCCCAGGGCCCCGCGAACACCGGGGAGCTGTTTTTT. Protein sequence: CASSSQGPANTGELFF.

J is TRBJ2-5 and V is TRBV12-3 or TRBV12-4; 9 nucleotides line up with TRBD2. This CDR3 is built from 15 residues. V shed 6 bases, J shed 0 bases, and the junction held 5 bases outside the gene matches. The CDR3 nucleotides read TGTGCCAGCAGGCTAGCGGGGCTGTACCAAGAGACCCAGTACTTC. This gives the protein CASRLAGLYQETQYF.

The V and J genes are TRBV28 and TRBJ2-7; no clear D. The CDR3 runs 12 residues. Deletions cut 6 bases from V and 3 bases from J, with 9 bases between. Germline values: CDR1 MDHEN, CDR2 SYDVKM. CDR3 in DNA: TGTGCCAGCAGCGACACCAGCTACGAGCAGTACTTC. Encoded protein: CASSDTSYEQYF. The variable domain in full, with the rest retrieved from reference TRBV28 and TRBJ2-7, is DVKVTQSSRYLVKRTGEKVFLECVQDMDHENMFWYRQDPGLGLRLIYFSYDVKMKEKGDIPEGYSVSREKKERFSLILESASTNQTSMYLCASSDTSYEQYFGPGTRLTVT.

CDR3 in DNA: TGTGCCAGCAGCCTATTAGGGGGCGGGATTTACAATGAGCAGTTCTTC. Encoded protein: CASSLLGGGIYNEQFF. The chain couples TRBV7-3 to TRBJ2-1; possibly TRBD1 for D (7 bases). The CDR3 consists of 16 residues. Trimming stripped 5 bases from V and 4 bases from J, with 18 bases between. Germline assignment: CDR1 SGHTA and CDR2 FQGTGA.

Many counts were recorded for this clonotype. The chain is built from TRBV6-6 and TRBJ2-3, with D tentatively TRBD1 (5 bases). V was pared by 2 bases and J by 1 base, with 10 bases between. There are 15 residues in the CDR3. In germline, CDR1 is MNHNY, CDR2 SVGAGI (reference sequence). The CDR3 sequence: CASSYGATRTDTQYF. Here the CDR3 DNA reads TGTGCCAGCAGTTACGGGGCTACCCGCACAGATACGCAGTATTTT.

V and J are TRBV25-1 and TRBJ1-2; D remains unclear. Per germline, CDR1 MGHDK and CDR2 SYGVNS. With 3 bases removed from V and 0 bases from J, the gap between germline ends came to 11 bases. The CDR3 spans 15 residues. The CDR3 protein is CASSDDGTANYGYTF. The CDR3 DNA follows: TGTGCCAGCAGTGACGATGGCACCGCTAACTATGGCTACACCTTC.

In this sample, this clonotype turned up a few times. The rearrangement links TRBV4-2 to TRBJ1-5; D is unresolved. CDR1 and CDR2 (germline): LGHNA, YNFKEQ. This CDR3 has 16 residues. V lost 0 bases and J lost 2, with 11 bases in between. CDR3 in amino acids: CASSQDLAGGNQPQHF. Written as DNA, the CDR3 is TGTGCCAGCAGCCAAGATCTAGCCGGGGGCAATCAGCCCCAGCATTTT.

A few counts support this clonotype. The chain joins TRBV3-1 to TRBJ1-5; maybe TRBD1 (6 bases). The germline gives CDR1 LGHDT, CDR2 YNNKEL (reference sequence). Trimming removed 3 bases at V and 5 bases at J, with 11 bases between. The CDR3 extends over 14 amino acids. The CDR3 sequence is CASSHRGQYQPQHF. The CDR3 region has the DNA TGTGCCAGCAGCCATCGGGGACAATATCAGCCCCAGCATTTT.

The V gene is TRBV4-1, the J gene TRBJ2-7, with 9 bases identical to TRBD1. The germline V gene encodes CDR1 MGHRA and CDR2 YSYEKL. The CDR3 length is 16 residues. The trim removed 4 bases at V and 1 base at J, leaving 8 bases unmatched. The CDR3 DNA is TGCGCCAGCAGCCTCGATGCCGGGACAGGGTCCTACGAGCAGTACTTC. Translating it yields CASSLDAGTGSYEQYF.

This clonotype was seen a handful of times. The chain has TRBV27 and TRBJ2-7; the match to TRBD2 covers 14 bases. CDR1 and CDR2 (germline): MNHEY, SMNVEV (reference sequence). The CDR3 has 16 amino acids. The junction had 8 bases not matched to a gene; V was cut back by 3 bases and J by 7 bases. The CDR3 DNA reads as TGTGCCAGCAGTTTCGGAGGGACTAGCGGGAGAAATGAGCAGTACTTC. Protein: CASSFGGTSGRNEQYF.

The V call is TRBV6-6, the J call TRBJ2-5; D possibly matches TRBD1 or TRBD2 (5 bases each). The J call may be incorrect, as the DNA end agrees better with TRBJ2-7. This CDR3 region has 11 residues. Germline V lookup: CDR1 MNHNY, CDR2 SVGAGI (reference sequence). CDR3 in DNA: TGTGCCAGCAGGATGGGGGACGAGCAGTACTTC. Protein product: CASRMGDEQYF.

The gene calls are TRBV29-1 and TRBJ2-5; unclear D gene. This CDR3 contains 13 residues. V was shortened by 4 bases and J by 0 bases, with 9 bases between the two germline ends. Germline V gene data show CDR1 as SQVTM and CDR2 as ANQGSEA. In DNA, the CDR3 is TGCAGCGTTGCAGGACGGTACCAAGAGACCCAGTACTTC. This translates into CSVAGRYQETQYF.

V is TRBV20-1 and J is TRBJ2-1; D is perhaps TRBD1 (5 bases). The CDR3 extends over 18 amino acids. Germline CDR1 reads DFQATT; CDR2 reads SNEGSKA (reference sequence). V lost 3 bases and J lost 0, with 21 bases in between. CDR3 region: CSARDKSPRGTSYNEQFF. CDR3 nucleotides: TGCAGTGCTAGGGACAAGTCGCCAAGGGGAACCTCCTACAATGAGCAGTTCTTC.

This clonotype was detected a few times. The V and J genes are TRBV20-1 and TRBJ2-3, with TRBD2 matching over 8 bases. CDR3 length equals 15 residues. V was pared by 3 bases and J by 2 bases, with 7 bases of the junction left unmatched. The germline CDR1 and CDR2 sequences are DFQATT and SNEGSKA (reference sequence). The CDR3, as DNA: TGCAGTGCTAGCTCAGCGGGGGATGCCACAGATACGCAGTATTTT. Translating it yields CSASSAGDATDTQYF.

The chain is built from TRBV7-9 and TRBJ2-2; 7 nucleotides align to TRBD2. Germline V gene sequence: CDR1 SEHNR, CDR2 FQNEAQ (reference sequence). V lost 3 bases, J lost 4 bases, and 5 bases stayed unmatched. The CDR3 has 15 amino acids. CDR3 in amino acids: CASSLGAGPTGELFF. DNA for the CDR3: TGTGCCAGCAGCTTGGGAGCGGGACCCACCGGGGAGCTGTTTTTT.

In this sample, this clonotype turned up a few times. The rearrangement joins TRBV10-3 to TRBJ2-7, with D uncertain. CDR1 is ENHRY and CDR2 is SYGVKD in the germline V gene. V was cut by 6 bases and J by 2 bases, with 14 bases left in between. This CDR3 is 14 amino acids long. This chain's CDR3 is CAIRDPGEPYEQYF. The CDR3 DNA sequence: TGTGCCATCAGAGACCCAGGTGAACCCTACGAGCAGTACTTC.

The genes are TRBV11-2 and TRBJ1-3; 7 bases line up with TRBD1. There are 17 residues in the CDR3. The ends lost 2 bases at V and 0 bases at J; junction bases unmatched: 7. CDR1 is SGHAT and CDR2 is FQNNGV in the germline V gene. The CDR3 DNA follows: TGTGCCAGCAGCTTATTACTGGGACAGTTCTCTGGAAACACCATATATTTT. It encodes CASSLLLGQFSGNTIYF.